This record looks at one TCR beta chain sequence and its context. Its specificity is not known. These data belong to a study of cytomegalovirus exposure and HLA in healthy donors. Germline V gene lookup returns CDR1 SGDLS and CDR2 YYNGEE. This CDR3 comprises 13 residues. Deletions cut 4 bases from V and 7 bases from J, with 11 bases between. The study's findings and limits: Association of a missense DCLRE1C variant with TCR beta V- and J-gene trimming was reported in a later analysis.

The PCR made use of 60 Vbeta and 13 Jbeta primers. Some clones are missing from TCRdb's copy, which holds only in-frame ones; the method was immunoSEQ multiplex PCR. The data include over 120,000 clones; the top ten clones carry 0.96%. The chain recombines TRBV9 with TRBJ2-2, with D unclear. The TCR comes from a male donor in good health and CMV-seronegative. The sample comprised PBMCs. Here the CDR3 DNA reads TGTGCCAGCAGCCCAACTGAATTCGGGGAGCTGTTTTTT. This codes for CASSPTEFGELFF.